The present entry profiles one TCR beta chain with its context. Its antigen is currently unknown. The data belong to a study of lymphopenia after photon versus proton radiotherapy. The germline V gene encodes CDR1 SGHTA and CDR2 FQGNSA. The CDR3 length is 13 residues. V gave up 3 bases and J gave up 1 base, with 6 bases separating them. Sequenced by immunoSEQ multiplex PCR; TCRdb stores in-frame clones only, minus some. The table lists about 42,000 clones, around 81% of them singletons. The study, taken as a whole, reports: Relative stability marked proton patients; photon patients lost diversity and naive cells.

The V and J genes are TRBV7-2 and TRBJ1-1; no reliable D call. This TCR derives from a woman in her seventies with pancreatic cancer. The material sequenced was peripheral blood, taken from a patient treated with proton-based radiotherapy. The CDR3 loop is CASSLTTNTEAFF. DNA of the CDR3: TGTGCCAGCAGCTTGACCACGAACACTGAAGCTTTCTTT. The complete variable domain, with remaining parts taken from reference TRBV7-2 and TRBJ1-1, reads GAGVSQSPSNKVTEKGKDVELRCDPISGHTALYWYRQSLGQGLEFLIYFQGNSAPDKSGLPSDRFSAERTGGSVSTLTIQRTQQEDSAVYLCASSLTTNTEAFFGQGTRLTVV.